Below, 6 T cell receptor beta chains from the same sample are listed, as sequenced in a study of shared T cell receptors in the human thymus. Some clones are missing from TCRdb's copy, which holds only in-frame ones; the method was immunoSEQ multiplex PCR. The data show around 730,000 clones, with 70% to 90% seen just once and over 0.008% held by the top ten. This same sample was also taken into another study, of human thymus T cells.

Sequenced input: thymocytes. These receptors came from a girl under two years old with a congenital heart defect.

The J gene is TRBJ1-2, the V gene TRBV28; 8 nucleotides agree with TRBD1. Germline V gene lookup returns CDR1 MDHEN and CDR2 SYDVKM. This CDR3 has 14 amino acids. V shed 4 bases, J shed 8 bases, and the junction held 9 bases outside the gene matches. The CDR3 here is CASSSQTGGWGYTF. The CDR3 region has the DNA TGTGCCAGCAGTTCCCAAACAGGGGGATGGGGCTACACCTTC.

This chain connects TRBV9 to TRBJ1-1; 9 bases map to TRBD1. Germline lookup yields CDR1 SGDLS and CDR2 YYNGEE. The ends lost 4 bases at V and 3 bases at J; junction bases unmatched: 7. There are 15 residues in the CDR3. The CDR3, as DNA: TGTGCCAGCAGCTACAGGACAGGGGTGGACACTGAAGCTTTCTTT. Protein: CASSYRTGVDTEAFF.

The DNA of the CDR3 is TGTGCCAGCAGCTTATGGCAGGACAGTCAATTAACTAATGAAAAACTGTTTTTT. This encodes CASSLWQDSQLTNEKLFF. This sequence joins TRBV7-2 and TRBJ1-4; tentative D call: TRBD1 (6 bases). Germline CDR1 and CDR2: SGHTA and FQGNSA. Trimming took 2 bases from V and 1 from J, leaving 17 bases between them. CDR3 length equals 18 residues.

The CDR3 protein is CASSPSGDQPQHF. The CDR3 nucleotides read TGTGCCAGCAGCCCATCGGGTGATCAGCCCCAGCATTTT. This rearrangement joins TRBV7-2 to TRBJ1-5; D gene ambiguous. V shed 5 bases and J shed 5 bases, with 10 bases lying between them. CDR3 length: 13 amino acids. Per germline, CDR1 SGHTA and CDR2 FQGNSA.

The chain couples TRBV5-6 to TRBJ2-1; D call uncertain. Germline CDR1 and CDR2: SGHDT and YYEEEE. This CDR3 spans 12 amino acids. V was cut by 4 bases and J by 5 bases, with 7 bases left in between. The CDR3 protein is CASSLEHNEQFF. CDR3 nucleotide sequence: TGTGCCAGCAGCCTTGAGCACAATGAGCAGTTCTTC.

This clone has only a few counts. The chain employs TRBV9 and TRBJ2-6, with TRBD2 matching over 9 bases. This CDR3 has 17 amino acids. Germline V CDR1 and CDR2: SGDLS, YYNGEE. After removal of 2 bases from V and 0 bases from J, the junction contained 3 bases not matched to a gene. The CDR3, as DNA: TGTGCCAGCAGCGTTGGTAGCGGGGGCTCTGGGGCCAACGTCCTGACTTTC. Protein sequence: CASSVGSGGSGANVLTF. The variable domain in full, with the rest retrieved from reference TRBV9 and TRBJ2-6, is DSGVTQTPKHLITATGQRVTLRCSPRSGDLSVYWYQQSLDQGLQFLIQYYNGEERAKGNILERFSAQQFPDLHSELNLSSLELGDSALYFCASSVGSGGSGANVLTFGAGSRLTVL.